Included here is one TCR beta chain sequence, with context. What it binds is unknown. The record originates from a study of cytomegalovirus exposure and HLA in healthy donors. Findings of the study overall: Most subjects had HLA-A and HLA-B alleles reportedly predicted accurately by TCR beta sequences. Usually a TCR sequence was rare, but some public TCRs were found in many donors.

The PCR employed 60 Vbeta primers together with 13 Jbeta primers. Here immunoSEQ multiplex PCR was the method, and the copy in TCRdb shows in-frame clones only, minus some. The sample lists some 40,000 clones, over 55% occurring once. The sample was PBMCs. This receptor was identified in a man in his sixties in good health and CMV-seropositive.

DNA of the CDR3: TGTGCCAGCACCCCGCTAGCGGGCCCCTACAATGAGCAGTTCTTC. It codes for CASTPLAGPYNEQFF. This chain joins TRBV28 and TRBJ2-1, with 8 bases matching TRBD2. The CDR3 has 15 residues. The junction had 7 bases not matched to a gene; V was cut back by 7 bases and J by 2 bases. Germline CDR1 is MDHEN and CDR2 is SYDVKM. The variable domain in full, with the rest retrieved from reference TRBV28 and TRBJ2-1, is DVKVTQSSRYLVKRTGEKVFLECVQDMDHENMFWYRQDPGLGLRLIYFSYDVKMKEKGDIPEGYSVSREKKERFSLILESASTNQTSMYLCASTPLAGPYNEQFFGPGTRLTVL.